This TCR beta chain was recorded in a study of post-analysis software for immune sequencing data. Across the whole study: Included among the disease courses, which were recorded for the cohort, were relapsing-remitting, secondary progressive and progressive-relapsing multiple sclerosis.

cDNA libraries for TCR beta contained unique molecular identifiers. A population of roughly 0.85 to 10 million T cells gave rise to roughly 490,000 cDNA molecules. TCRdb re-called the PCR reads with MiXCR, one entry per CDR3 protein. The top ten clones hold 12% of a sample with around 440,000 distinct CDR3 sequences, less than 45% of them seen once. Whole-study results and caveats: There was significantly lower normalized Chao1 diversity in multiple sclerosis patients than in controls.

A few counts support this clonotype. The antigen remains undetermined. The clonotype originates from a girl aged 5 to 17 with multiple sclerosis. Sequenced input: blood.

The CDR3 spells CASSAEYYDQPQQYF. CDR3 nucleotides: TGTGCCAGCAGCGCCGAATACTATGATCAGCCCCAGCAGTACTTC. The chain links TRBV9 to TRBJ2-5; D unclear. Germline lookup yields CDR1 SGDLS and CDR2 YYNGEE. CDR3 length: 15 amino acids. V dropped 3 bases and J dropped 11 bases, with 23 bases sitting between them.